The rows below give T cell receptor beta chains drawn from one sample of a study of identical twins. Using its own MiXCR run on the 5' RACE reads, TCRdb lists one record per CDR3 protein. This table has approximately 550,000 distinct CDR3 sequences, about 20% appearing once. This sample was also put to use in a study of yellow fever vaccine responses in identical twins.

Sequencing input: CD4+ T cells sorted from blood. These TCRs come from a woman younger than 30 in good health. Each CDR3 is given with its conserved first and last residue. Fields, in order: V gene, D gene, J gene, clone size, CDR3 DNA, CDR3 protein. D genes are given only for firm matches. Expanded clones get a size class; other rows say once, few or many, or leave the size out.

V: TRBV19; D: .; J: TRBJ1-4; size: .; DNA: TGTGCCAGTAGCGGGGGGCGCGGACTGTTTTTT; CDR3: CASSGGRGLFF
V: TRBV5-1; D: .; J: TRBJ2-3; size: .; DNA: TGCGCCAGCAGCTTACCTTTAGGGGATACGCAGTATTTT; CDR3: CASSLPLGDTQYF
V: TRBV2; D: TRBD1; J: TRBJ1-6; size: many; DNA: TGTGCCAGCAGTGCCGGGACAGGGGTCTATAATTCACCCCTCCACTTT; CDR3: CASSAGTGVYNSPLHF
V: TRBV20-1; D: .; J: TRBJ2-5; size: .; DNA: TGCAGTACCCGTGGGGGGGGCGGGAGAGAGACCCAGTACTTC; CDR3: CSTRGGGGRETQYF
V: TRBV29-1; D: TRBD2; J: TRBJ2-1; size: .; DNA: TGCAGCGTTATTAGCGGGGGCTCCCCAGAGCAGTTCTTC; CDR3: CSVISGGSPEQFF
V: TRBV2; D: TRBD2; J: TRBJ2-1; size: .; DNA: TGTGCCAGCAGTGAGTTTGGGGAGGGGCAGTTCTTC; CDR3: CASSEFGEGQFF
V: TRBV7-6; D: .; J: TRBJ1-6; size: few; DNA: TGTGCCAGCAGCTTAGAACCGGGTTCCTATAATTCACCCCTCCACTTT; CDR3: CASSLEPGSYNSPLHF
V: TRBV7-8; D: .; J: TRBJ2-3; size: .; DNA: TGTGCCAGCAGCTTACGGGAAGGGTGGTTGGATACGCAGTATTTT; CDR3: CASSLREGWLDTQYF
V: TRBV7-6; D: TRBD1; J: TRBJ1-6; size: many; DNA: TGTGCCAGCAGCCAGACAGGGGTTAATTCACCCCTCCACTTT; CDR3: CASSQTGVNSPLHF
V: TRBV3-1; D: TRBD1; J: TRBJ1-1; size: .; DNA: TGTGCCAGCAGCCCCCGGGACAGGGGGTGGTCCACTGAAGCTTTCTTT; CDR3: CASSPRDRGWSTEAFF
V: TRBV5-1; D: .; J: TRBJ2-4; size: few; DNA: TGCGCCAGCAGCTTGGAAGGGGGCAAAAACATTCAGTACTTC; CDR3: CASSLEGGKNIQYF
V: TRBV12-3/TRBV12-4; D: .; J: TRBJ1-6; size: .; DNA: TGTGCCAGCAGTATAGGACGGGTTAATTCACCCCTCCACTTT; CDR3: CASSIGRVNSPLHF
V: TRBV15; D: TRBD1; J: TRBJ1-4; size: .; DNA: TGTGCCACCAGCAGAGGCCGGGGACAGGCCTTTAATGAAAAACTGTTTTTT; CDR3: CATSRGRGQAFNEKLFF
V: TRBV29-1; D: TRBD1; J: TRBJ2-5; size: .; DNA: TGCAGCGTAACAGGGGCCAACCAAGAGACCCAGTACTTC; CDR3: CSVTGANQETQYF
V: TRBV7-9; D: .; J: TRBJ1-1; size: few; DNA: TGTGCCAGCAGCCCAGGGGCTGAAGCTTTCTTT; CDR3: CASSPGAEAFF
V: TRBV6-1; D: TRBD1; J: TRBJ2-5; size: .; DNA: TGTGCCAGCAGGGGGACAGGACAAGAGACCCAGTACTTC; CDR3: CASRGTGQETQYF
V: TRBV9; D: .; J: TRBJ2-1; size: few; DNA: TGTGCCAGCAGCGTAGATTATGGTGAGCAGTTCTTC; CDR3: CASSVDYGEQFF
V: TRBV18; D: .; J: TRBJ2-7; size: .; DNA: TGTGCCAGCTCACCACCATTAGGTGGCTACGAGCAGTACTTC; CDR3: CASSPPLGGYEQYF
V: TRBV11-2; D: TRBD1; J: TRBJ2-7; size: few; DNA: TGTGCCAGCAGCGCCGACAGGGGGCTAGCCTACGAGCAGTACTTC; CDR3: CASSADRGLAYEQYF
V: TRBV29-1; D: .; J: TRBJ2-5; size: .; DNA: TGCAGCGTTGGGCTGGGGGCCATCCAAGAGACCCAGTACTTC; CDR3: CSVGLGAIQETQYF
V: TRBV29-1; D: TRBD2; J: TRBJ2-3; size: few; DNA: TGCAGCGCTGACGCTAGCGGGAGGACAGATACGCAGTATTTT; CDR3: CSADASGRTDTQYF
V: TRBV5-1; D: TRBD2; J: TRBJ2-1; size: .; DNA: TGCGCCAGCAGCTCTAGCGGGGGAGGGGATGAGCAGTTCTTC; CDR3: CASSSSGGGDEQFF
V: TRBV5-1; D: .; J: TRBJ2-3; size: .; DNA: TGCGCCAGCAGCTTGGCCAGGCTCGGGAGTGGAAGCACAGATACGCAGTATTTT; CDR3: CASSLARLGSGSTDTQYF
V: TRBV10-3; D: .; J: TRBJ1-1; size: few; DNA: TGTGCCATCAGTGAGAGGGCAGGGGAGGCTTTCTTT; CDR3: CAISERAGEAFF
V: TRBV5-1; D: .; J: TRBJ2-1; size: few; DNA: TGCGCCAGCAGCCCTCCCGGGGCAGGAGGATACAATGAGCAGTTCTTC; CDR3: CASSPPGAGGYNEQFF
V: TRBV24-1; D: .; J: TRBJ1-1; size: few; DNA: TGTGCCACCGTGGGACCGCCCAACACTGAAGCTTTCTTT; CDR3: CATVGPPNTEAFF
V: TRBV3-1; D: TRBD1; J: TRBJ2-2; size: few; DNA: TGTGCCAGCACCCACTCGACAGGGGACACCGGGGAGCTGTTTTTT; CDR3: CASTHSTGDTGELFF
V: TRBV4-1; D: .; J: TRBJ2-7; size: .; DNA: TGCGCCAGCAGCCAAGAGTGGCAGCAACTTTACGAGCAGTACTTC; CDR3: CASSQEWQQLYEQYF
V: TRBV20-1; D: .; J: TRBJ2-1; size: few; DNA: TGCAGTGCTAGGAAGTTCGGGGGCAATGAGCAGTTCTTC; CDR3: CSARKFGGNEQFF
V: TRBV18; D: TRBD2; J: TRBJ2-5; size: .; DNA: TGTGCCAGCTCCCCGCGGGGAACGCTAGCGGGTCGCCAAGAGACCCAGTACTTC; CDR3: CASSPRGTLAGRQETQYF
V: TRBV4-1; D: TRBD2; J: TRBJ2-3; size: .; DNA: TGCGCCAGCAGCCAAGCCGGGACTAGCGGCACAGATACGCAGTATTTT; CDR3: CASSQAGTSGTDTQYF
V: TRBV5-5; D: .; J: TRBJ1-6; size: .; DNA: TGTGCCAGCAGCCCCCAGACGACGGTGGCATATAATTCACCCCTCCACTTT; CDR3: CASSPQTTVAYNSPLHF
V: TRBV11-3; D: .; J: TRBJ1-2; size: .; DNA: TGTGCCAGCAGCTTAGAGCGGGGGCTTGGCTACACCTTC; CDR3: CASSLERGLGYTF
V: TRBV3-1; D: .; J: TRBJ2-3; size: many; DNA: TGTGCCAGCAGCCAAGTGGACCGGGATACGCAGTATTTT; CDR3: CASSQVDRDTQYF
V: TRBV3-1; D: .; J: TRBJ2-4; size: .; DNA: TGTGCCAGCACCCGTGAAGGTGTAGGAAACATTCAGTACTTC; CDR3: CASTREGVGNIQYF
V: TRBV3-1; D: .; J: TRBJ2-4; size: .; DNA: TGTGCCAGCAGCCAAGGCCTCAAAAACATTCAGTACTTC; CDR3: CASSQGLKNIQYF
V: TRBV11-2; D: TRBD2; J: TRBJ2-1; size: .; DNA: TGTGCCAGCAGCCCTCCGAACGTAGCGGGAGACACTGAGCAGTTCTTC; CDR3: CASSPPNVAGDTEQFF
V: TRBV5-1; D: TRBD1; J: TRBJ1-1; size: .; DNA: TGCGCCAGCAGCCCGAGCACCCGACAGGGAGGGGTCTTGAACACTGAAGCTTTCTTT; CDR3: CASSPSTRQGGVLNTEAFF
V: TRBV12-3/TRBV12-4; D: TRBD1; J: TRBJ2-5; size: few; DNA: TGTGCCAGCAGTTCAAACGACAGGGGGCGATCGGAGACCCAGTACTTC; CDR3: CASSSNDRGRSETQYF
V: TRBV5-1; D: .; J: TRBJ2-5; size: few; DNA: TGCGCCAGCAGCTTGGCCGTCTGGGAGGCCCAGTACTTC; CDR3: CASSLAVWEAQYF
V: TRBV4-2; D: .; J: TRBJ2-1; size: few; DNA: TGTGCCAGCAGCCAAGTTAGCGGCCACAGCAATGAGCAGTTCTTC; CDR3: CASSQVSGHSNEQFF
V: TRBV20-1; D: .; J: TRBJ2-1; size: few; DNA: TGCAGTGCGCCCGGGACTTCGAATGAGCAGTTCTTC; CDR3: CSAPGTSNEQFF
V: TRBV6-2/TRBV6-3; D: TRBD2; J: TRBJ2-3; size: once; DNA: TGTGCCAGCAGTTACCCAGCCGTTGGCGGGAGGGGGGGTAGCACAGATACGCAGTATTTT; CDR3: CASSYPAVGGRGGSTDTQYF
V: TRBV28; D: TRBD1; J: TRBJ2-7; size: .; DNA: TGTGCCAGCAGATTTTCCGACAGGGTCGAGCAGTACTTC; CDR3: CASRFSDRVEQYF
V: TRBV7-2; D: TRBD2; J: TRBJ2-1; size: .; DNA: TGTGCCAGCAGCTCTAAGATAGGACTAGCGGGTTACAATGAGCAGTTCTTC; CDR3: CASSSKIGLAGYNEQFF
V: TRBV10-3; D: .; J: TRBJ1-1; size: .; DNA: TGTGCCATCAGTGACAGGATGAACACTGAAGCTTTCTTT; CDR3: CAISDRMNTEAFF
V: TRBV7-9; D: .; J: TRBJ2-1; size: .; DNA: TGTGCCAGCAGCTCGCTGACTAGCTCCTACAATGAGCAGTTCTTC; CDR3: CASSSLTSSYNEQFF
V: TRBV5-1; D: TRBD1; J: TRBJ2-4; size: .; DNA: TGCGCCAGCAGCCCGGGACAGGGGGTTTTAGCCAAAAACATTCAGTACTTC; CDR3: CASSPGQGVLAKNIQYF
V: TRBV18; D: .; J: TRBJ1-2; size: few; DNA: TGTGCCAGCTCACCACCGGTCTCTAACTATGGCTACACCTTC; CDR3: CASSPPVSNYGYTF